The 32 T cell receptor beta chains reported below all come from one sample, sequenced in a study of PD-L1 blockade in urothelial cancer. The assay was immunoSEQ multiplex PCR, and TCRdb's table has in-frame clones only and misses some. Of tens of thousands of clones listed, roughly 82% were seen once; the top ten hold about 3.5%. The source material was PBMCs, sampled around atezolizumab (anti-PD-L1) treatment. These receptors were collected from a man in his 70s with urothelial cancer.

The chain couples TRBV27 to TRBJ2-7; 8 nucleotides match TRBD1. CDR1 and CDR2 (germline): MNHEY, SMNVEV (reference sequence). V was pared by 5 bases and J by 3 bases, with 12 bases of the junction left unmatched. CDR3 length: 16 amino acids. CDR3 region: CASSKMTPGQGYEQYF. For the CDR3, the DNA is TGTGCCAGCAGTAAAATGACCCCAGGACAGGGCTACGAGCAGTACTTC.

The rearrangement links TRBV25-1 to TRBJ1-3; unclear D gene. V shed 1 base and J shed 0 bases, with 13 bases lying between them. This CDR3 is built from 17 residues. From germline, CDR1 is MGHDK and CDR2 SYGVNS. CDR3 nucleotides: TGTGCCAGCAGTGAATCTAGGTTGTCGAGCTCTGGAAACACCATATATTTT. Residues: CASSESRLSSSGNTIYF.

This clone was picked up a small number of times. This chain uses TRBV4-3 with TRBJ1-1; D not resolved. In germline, CDR1 is LGHNA, CDR2 YSLEER. V lost 2 bases and J 0 bases, leaving 7 bases between the germline ends. The CDR3 spans 14 residues. In DNA form, the CDR3 reads TGCGCCAGCAGCCAACAGGTCATGAACACTGAAGCTTTCTTT. This gives the protein CASSQQVMNTEAFF.

Only a few counts were recorded for this clone. This chain uses TRBV19 with TRBJ1-1; D call uncertain. Trimming removed 3 bases at V and 0 bases at J, with 14 bases between. This CDR3 is built from 16 residues. CDR1 is LNHDA and CDR2 is SQIVND in the germline V gene (reference sequence). The CDR3: CASSIGRITMNTEAFF. CDR3 bases: TGTGCCAGTAGTATCGGCAGAATTACTATGAACACTGAAGCTTTCTTT.

A single count supports this clone. The genes are TRBV7-6 and TRBJ1-3; D remains ambiguous. CDR1 is SGHVS and CDR2 is FNYEAQ in the germline V gene. Trimming removed 0 bases at V and 0 bases at J, with 9 bases between. The CDR3 runs to 16 residues. Here the CDR3 reads CASSLAHRSSGNTIYF. The CDR3 DNA reads TGTGCCAGCAGCTTAGCGCACAGAAGCTCTGGAAACACCATATATTTT.

This sequence joins TRBV30 and TRBJ1-5; D possibly corresponds to TRBD1 (6 bases). CDR3 length: 15 residues. V was cut by 1 base and J by 0 bases, with 10 bases left in between. The V gene's germline CDR1 is GTSNPN and CDR2 SVGIG (reference sequence). The CDR3 region has the DNA TGTGCCTGGAGTGAGGGGACAACTAGCAATCAGCCCCAGCATTTT. Its protein is CAWSEGTTSNQPQHF.

In its sample, this clone was seen once. J is TRBJ1-5 and V is TRBV6-1; TRBD1 matches 7 bases. V was clipped by 6 bases and J by 1 base; unmatched bases: 3. Germline CDR1 reads MNHNS; CDR2 reads SASEGT. CDR3 length: 14 residues. The CDR3 is CASRDRVSNQPQHF. CDR3 bases: TGTGCCAGCAGAGACAGGGTCAGCAATCAGCCCCAGCATTTT.

The chain has TRBV10-2 and TRBJ2-7, with D tentatively TRBD1 (6 bases). This CDR3 has 12 residues. Germline V lookup: CDR1 WSHSY, CDR2 SAAADI. Trimming took off 8 bases at V and 5 bases at J, with 13 bases between the two ends. CDR3 sequence (DNA): TGCGCCAGCGGGGGCGGTGGCAACGAGCAGTACTTC. Translating it yields CASGGGGNEQYF.

The chain is built from TRBV4-1 and TRBJ2-2; 7 nucleotides agree with TRBD1. Trimming took 1 base from V and 1 from J; bases not matched to a gene: 3. The CDR3 runs 16 residues. CDR1 is MGHRA and CDR2 is YSYEKL in the germline V gene. Here the CDR3 DNA reads TGCGCCAGCAGCCAAGGGAACAGGGGGAACACCGGGGAGCTGTTTTTT. Protein sequence: CASSQGNRGNTGELFF.

The CDR3 region has the DNA TGTGCCAGTAGTGGGGGGAGTTACGCCCACGAGCAGTACTTC. Its protein is CASSGGSYAHEQYF. This chain joins TRBV19 and TRBJ2-7; D possibly corresponds to TRBD2 (6 bases). Per germline, CDR1 LNHDA and CDR2 SQIVND (reference sequence). V shed 5 bases and J shed 5 bases, with 16 bases lying between them. The CDR3 is 14 residues long.

This clone was counted once. The rearrangement joins TRBV19 to TRBJ1-1; D may be TRBD1 (5 bases). Looked up from germline, CDR1 is LNHDA and CDR2 is SQIVND (reference sequence). The CDR3 loop spans 13 amino acids. V dropped 5 bases and J dropped 2 bases, with 9 bases sitting between them. The CDR3: CASSVGLNTEAFF. DNA of the CDR3: TGTGCCAGTAGTGTGGGGCTAAACACTGAAGCTTTCTTT. Combining the CDR3 with reference TRBV19 and TRBJ1-1 gives the whole variable domain DGGITQSPKYLFRKEGQNVTLSCEQNLNHDAMYWYRQDPGQGLRLIYYSQIVNDFQKGDIAEGYSVSREKKESFPLTVTSAQKNPTAFYLCASSVGLNTEAFFGQGTRLTVV.

This sequence joins TRBV5-1 and TRBJ2-6; D unclear. The V end lost 1 base, the J end lost 0 bases, and 8 bases lay between the germline ends. Germline values: CDR1 SGHRS, CDR2 YFSETQ. CDR3 length: 16 residues. CDR3: CASSLTGASGANVLTF. CDR3 sequence (DNA): TGCGCCAGCAGCTTGACCGGAGCCTCTGGGGCCAACGTCCTGACTTTC.

V and J are TRBV5-6 and TRBJ1-1, with D possibly being TRBD1 (6 bases). Trimming left V 7 bases short and J 5 bases short, with 18 bases between. Germline lookup yields CDR1 SGHDT and CDR2 YYEEEE. The CDR3 runs 14 residues. The CDR3 DNA reads as TGTGCCAGCGTAGAGGGTGGGGGCGGGACTGAAGCTTTCTTT. Protein sequence: CASVEGGGGTEAFF. Looking up the rest from reference TRBV5-6 and TRBJ1-1 gives the full variable domain: DAGVTQSPTHLIKTRGQQVTLRCSPKSGHDTVSWYQQALGQGPQFIFQYYEEEERQRGNFPDRFSGHQFPNYSSELNVNALLLGDSALYLCASVEGGGGTEAFFGQGTRLTVV.

J is TRBJ1-1 and V is TRBV27; D uncertain. V lost 4 bases and J lost 0, with 12 bases in between. Germline lookup yields CDR1 MNHEY and CDR2 SMNVEV (reference sequence). The CDR3 spans 15 residues. The CDR3 is CASSSPGSMNTEAFF. The CDR3 coding sequence is TGTGCCAGCAGTTCCCCCGGGTCCATGAACACTGAAGCTTTCTTT.

The genes are TRBV5-5 and TRBJ2-5, with D perhaps matching TRBD2 (6 bases). CDR3 length: 13 amino acids. Germline CDR1 reads SGHKS; CDR2 reads YYEKEE (reference sequence). Trimming cost V 4 bases and J 3 bases, with 10 bases left between them. CDR3 region: CASSLGGEETQYF. The CDR3 region has the DNA TGTGCCAGCAGCCTGGGGGGAGAAGAGACCCAGTACTTC.

This clone was found once. The rearrangement joins TRBV6-5 to TRBJ1-2; 8 bases fit TRBD1. The CDR3 contains 14 residues. Trimming took 5 bases from V and 4 from J; bases not matched to a gene: 6. From germline, CDR1 is MNHEY and CDR2 SVGAGI. Here the CDR3 DNA reads TGTGCCAGCAGTAAGACAGGGGTGGGCTATGGCTACACCTTC. It translates to CASSKTGVGYGYTF.

The chain links TRBV25-1 to TRBJ1-2; 7 bases map to TRBD1. The length of the CDR3 is 11 residues. Germline CDR1 and CDR2: MGHDK and SYGVNS. V lost 7 bases and J lost 5; bases outside the gene matches: 1. CDR3 protein: CASKQGYGYTF. In DNA form, the CDR3 reads TGTGCCAGCAAACAGGGGTATGGCTACACCTTC.

V usage is TRBV5-1 and J usage is TRBJ2-1, with D possibly being TRBD1 (6 bases). The CDR3 has 17 residues. Per the germline V gene, CDR1 is SGHRS and CDR2 is YFSETQ. V was pared by 0 bases and J by 6 bases, with 19 bases between. The CDR3: CASSLGYTGIRGNEQFF. The CDR3, as DNA: TGCGCCAGCAGCTTGGGGTACACAGGGATTCGGGGCAATGAGCAGTTCTTC.

The gene calls are TRBV6-5 and TRBJ2-5; 8 nucleotides match TRBD2. Looked up from germline, CDR1 is MNHEY and CDR2 is SVGAGI. The CDR3 is 13 residues long. Trimming removed 5 bases from V and 5 bases from J; junction bases left unmatched: 4. CDR3 protein: CASSVSGVETQYF. The CDR3 DNA sequence: TGTGCCAGCAGTGTTAGCGGGGTGGAGACCCAGTACTTC.

The rearrangement links TRBV5-1 to TRBJ1-2; D gene unclear. The CDR3 consists of 15 residues. CDR1 is SGHRS and CDR2 is YFSETQ in the germline V gene. V lost 2 bases, J lost 8 bases, and 19 bases lay in between. CDR3 nucleotides: TGCGCCAGCAGCTTCAGTTCGGATCTTTCAGGAGGCTACACCTTC. This translates into CASSFSSDLSGGYTF.

This chain uses TRBV29-1 with TRBJ2-7; 9 positions match TRBD1. The CDR3 covers 14 residues. CDR1 and CDR2 (germline): SQVTM, ANQGSEA. Trimming took 3 bases from V and 4 from J; bases not matched to a gene: 7. The CDR3 DNA sequence: TGCAGCGTTGAGCTGGGACAGGGCCCATACGAGCAGTACTTC. This gives the protein CSVELGQGPYEQYF.

The V call is TRBV5-5, the J call TRBJ1-1; perhaps TRBD1 as D (6 bases). The length of the CDR3 is 14 residues. The V and J ends lost 5 bases and 6 bases respectively, with 17 bases between them. CDR1 and CDR2 (germline): SGHKS, YYEKEE (reference sequence). CDR3 region: CASSFDRISAEAFF. CDR3 in DNA: TGTGCCAGCAGTTTTGACAGGATCTCCGCTGAAGCTTTCTTT.

The CDR3 region is CASSLSGGATEAFF. CDR3 coding DNA: TGCGCCAGCAGCTTGTCTGGGGGGGCCACTGAAGCTTTCTTT. The V call is TRBV5-1, the J call TRBJ1-1; D might be TRBD1 (6 bases). This CDR3 region has 14 residues. Trimming removed 1 base at V and 4 bases at J, with 11 bases between. Looked up from germline, CDR1 is SGHRS and CDR2 is YFSETQ.

The CDR3 here is CASSPSRSTDTQYF. CDR3 DNA: TGTGCCAGCAGCCCCTCCCGTAGCACAGATACGCAGTATTTT. The chain has TRBV11-3 and TRBJ2-3; D gene unclear. Germline V gene lookup returns CDR1 SGHNT and CDR2 YENEEA. CDR3 size: 14 residues. Deletions cut 5 bases from V and 0 bases from J, with 9 bases between.

The chain is built from TRBV2 and TRBJ2-7, with TRBD2 identical over 13 bases. The germline V gene has CDR1 SNHLY and CDR2 FYNNEI. The CDR3 runs 14 residues. With V trimmed by 11 bases and J by 5 bases, 9 bases remained unmatched. The CDR3 reads CAGTGTSGKHEQYF. CDR3 nucleotide sequence: TGTGCCGGAACCGGGACTAGCGGGAAACACGAGCAGTACTTC.

This chain uses TRBV4-1 with TRBJ2-3; 12 nucleotides line up with TRBD2. The V and J ends lost 1 base and 2 bases, in that order; junction bases with no gene match: 1. Germline V gene lookup returns CDR1 MGHRA and CDR2 YSYEKL. The CDR3 covers 16 residues. Here the CDR3 reads CASSQGTSGTTDTQYF. CDR3 DNA sequence: TGCGCCAGCAGCCAAGGGACTAGCGGGACCACAGATACGCAGTATTTT.

This clone appeared a single time. The chain has TRBV5-4 and TRBJ2-4; TRBD1 is a possible D gene (5 bases). The V and J ends lost 0 bases and 3 bases respectively, with 10 bases between them. This CDR3 comprises 15 residues. Germline V lookup: CDR1 SGHNT, CDR2 YYREEE (reference sequence). CDR3 in DNA: TGTGCCAGCAGCTTGGGGGGCCGAGGCAAAAACATTCAGTACTTC. This translates into CASSLGGRGKNIQYF.

In its sample, this clone was seen a few times. The V call is TRBV7-2, the J call TRBJ2-7; D not resolved. V was shortened by 5 bases and J by 2 bases, with 4 bases between the two germline ends. Germline V gives CDR1 SGHTA, CDR2 FQGNSA. The CDR3 loop spans 11 amino acids. The CDR3 bases are TGTGCCAGCAGCCACACCTACGAGCAGTACTTC. As protein: CASSHTYEQYF. Looking up the rest from reference TRBV7-2 and TRBJ2-7 gives the full variable domain: GAGVSQSPSNKVTEKGKDVELRCDPISGHTALYWYRQSLGQGLEFLIYFQGNSAPDKSGLPSDRFSAERTGGSVSTLTIQRTQQEDSAVYLCASSHTYEQYFGPGTRLTVT.

This chain joins TRBV7-9 and TRBJ2-2; TRBD2 might be the D (5 bases). Germline CDR1 is SEHNR and CDR2 is FQNEAQ (reference sequence). V lost 5 bases and J lost 7, with 17 bases in between. The CDR3 is made up of 15 amino acids. The CDR3 region is CASSPVTASGGELFF. DNA for the CDR3: TGTGCCAGCAGCCCGGTAACAGCGAGCGGCGGGGAGCTGTTTTTT.

The chain uses TRBV18 and TRBJ2-7; no reliable D call. This CDR3 contains 12 residues. Germline lookup yields CDR1 KGHSH and CDR2 LQKENI. Deletions cut 6 bases from V and 4 bases from J, with 10 bases between. The DNA for the CDR3 is TGTGCCAGCTCCCGCCTAGGATACGAGCAGTACTTC. This codes for CASSRLGYEQYF.

The rearrangement joins TRBV19 to TRBJ1-3; no definite D call. This CDR3 is 12 amino acids long. Germline CDR1 and CDR2: LNHDA and SQIVND (reference sequence). The V end was cut by 6 bases, the J end by 6 bases, with 9 bases between. The CDR3 sequence is CASRPGQNTIYF. Here the CDR3 DNA reads TGTGCCAGTAGACCGGGTCAAAACACCATATATTTT.

The J gene is TRBJ1-5, the V gene TRBV19; D is possibly TRBD1 (6 bases). Germline V gene sequence: CDR1 LNHDA, CDR2 SQIVND (reference sequence). The V end was cut by 11 bases, the J end by 3 bases, with 17 bases between. The CDR3 loop spans 14 amino acids. CDR3 loop: CAGSSGQFNQPQHF. CDR3 sequence (DNA): TGTGCCGGCTCATCAGGACAGTTCAATCAGCCCCAGCATTTT.